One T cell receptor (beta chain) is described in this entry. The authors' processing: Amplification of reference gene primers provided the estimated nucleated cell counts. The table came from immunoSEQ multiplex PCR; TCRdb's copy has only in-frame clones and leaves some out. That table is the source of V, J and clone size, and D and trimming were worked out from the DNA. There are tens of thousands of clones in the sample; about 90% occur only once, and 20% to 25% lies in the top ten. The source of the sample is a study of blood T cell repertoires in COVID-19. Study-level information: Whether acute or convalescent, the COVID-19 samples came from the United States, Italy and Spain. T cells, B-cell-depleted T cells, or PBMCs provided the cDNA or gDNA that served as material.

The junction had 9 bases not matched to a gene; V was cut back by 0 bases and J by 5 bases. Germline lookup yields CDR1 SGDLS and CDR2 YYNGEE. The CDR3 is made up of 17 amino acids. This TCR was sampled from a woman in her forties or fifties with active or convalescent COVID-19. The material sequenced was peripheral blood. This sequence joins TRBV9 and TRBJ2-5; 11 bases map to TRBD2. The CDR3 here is CASSVGGTSGSGETQYF. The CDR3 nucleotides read TGTGCCAGCAGCGTAGGGGGGACTAGCGGTAGTGGGGAGACCCAGTACTTC.